The clone carrying this TCR beta chain was seen once. Antigen: not known. The CDR3 covers 15 residues. Germline V CDR1 and CDR2: SGHTS, YDEGEE. The J segment lost 2 bases and the V segment lost 1 base, leaving 4 bases of the junction unmatched. CD45RO-negative cells were positively selected for CCR7, leaving out terminally differentiated effector memory CD45RA+ cells. Donors, healthy HIV-negative adults, lacked recent acute infections or vaccinations. The donors, all of them Caucasian adults, lived in Nashville, Tennessee. Only in-frame clones appear in the TCRdb table, and some are missing; sequencing was by immunoSEQ multiplex PCR. The table has 2 million to 2.5 million clones, roughly 95% seen once. These data originate in a study of shared clonotypes between healthy human individuals. Study-level findings and limits: In general, naive subsets displayed greater estimated richness than memory subsets did.

This receptor was obtained from a man in his late teens or twenties in good health. This chain connects TRBV5-8 to TRBJ2-5; 8 bases match TRBD2. Sequences were obtained from naive CD8+ T cells sorted from blood. CDR3 sequence reads: CASSLTSGEQETQYF. CDR3 nucleotides: TGTGCCAGCAGCTTGACTAGCGGAGAGCAAGAGACCCAGTACTTC.